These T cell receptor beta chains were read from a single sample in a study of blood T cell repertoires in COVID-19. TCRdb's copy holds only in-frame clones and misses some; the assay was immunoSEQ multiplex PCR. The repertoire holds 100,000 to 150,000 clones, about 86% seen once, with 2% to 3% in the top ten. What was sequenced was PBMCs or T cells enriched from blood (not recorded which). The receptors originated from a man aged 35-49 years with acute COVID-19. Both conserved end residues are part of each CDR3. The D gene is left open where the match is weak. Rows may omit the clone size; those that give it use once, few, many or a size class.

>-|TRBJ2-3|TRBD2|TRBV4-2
CASSQETAASGKDTQYF
TGTGCCAGCAGCCAAGAGACGGCGGCTAGCGGGAAGGATACGCAGTATTTT
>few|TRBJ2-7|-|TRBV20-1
CSASPVFLSYEQYF
TGCAGTGCTAGTCCCGTGTTCCTCTCCTACGAGCAGTACTTC
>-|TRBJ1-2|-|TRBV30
CAWSGAGVVNYGYTF
TGTGCCTGGAGTGGTGCAGGGGTCGTTAACTATGGCTACACCTTC
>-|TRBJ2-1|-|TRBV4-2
CASSQEYRTEIYNEQFF
TGTGCCAGCAGCCAAGAGTACCGGACAGAAATCTACAATGAGCAGTTCTTC
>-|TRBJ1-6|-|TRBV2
CASSEASMIYF
TGTGCCAGCAGTGAAGCCAGTATGATTTACTTT
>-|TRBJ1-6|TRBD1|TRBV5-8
CASSFGGQGNSPLHF
TGTGCCAGCAGCTTTGGAGGACAGGGGAATTCACCCCTCCACTTT
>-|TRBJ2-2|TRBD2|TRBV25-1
CASSESLAGTGELFF
TGTGCCAGCAGTGAATCACTAGCGGGAACCGGGGAGCTGTTTTTT
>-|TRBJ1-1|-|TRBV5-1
CASSSLIPGTEAFF
TGCGCCAGCAGCTCCCTCATTCCGGGGACTGAAGCTTTCTTT
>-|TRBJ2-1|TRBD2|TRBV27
CASSFSGLAGENEQFF
TGTGCCAGCAGTTTCTCCGGACTAGCGGGAGAGAATGAGCAGTTCTTC
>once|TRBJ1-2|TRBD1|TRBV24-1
CATSEDRGAGGYTF
TGTGCCACCAGTGAGGACAGGGGCGCCGGTGGCTACACCTTC
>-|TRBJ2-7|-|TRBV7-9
CASSFNSPGEQYF
TGTGCCAGCAGCTTTAACTCCCCCGGAGAACAGTACTTC
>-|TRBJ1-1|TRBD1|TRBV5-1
CASSSTGDTEAFF
TGCGCCAGCAGCTCGACAGGGGACACTGAAGCTTTCTTT
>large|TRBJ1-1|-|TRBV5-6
CASSFQLTENTEAFF
TGTGCCAGCAGCTTTCAATTGACAGAGAACACTGAAGCTTTCTTT
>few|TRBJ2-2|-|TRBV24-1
CATSDLPRGNTGELFF
TGTGCCACCAGTGATTTGCCCAGGGGCAACACCGGGGAGCTGTTTTTT
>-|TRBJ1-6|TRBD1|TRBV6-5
CASSYSLGGGESPLHF
TGTGCCAGCAGTTACTCCCTAGGAGGGGGCGAGTCACCCCTCCACTTT
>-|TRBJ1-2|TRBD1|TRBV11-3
CASSSDRGYGYTF
TGTGCCAGCAGCTCAGACAGGGGCTATGGCTACACCTTC
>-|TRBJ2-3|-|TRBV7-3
CASKPSGTDTQYF
TGTGCCAGCAAGCCCTCCGGCACAGATACGCAGTATTTT
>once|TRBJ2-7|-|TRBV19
CATAPGVDSSYEQYF
TGTGCCACCGCACCGGGTGTGGACTCTTCCTACGAGCAGTACTTC
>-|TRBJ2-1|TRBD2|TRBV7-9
CASSLRLALDEQFF
TGTGCCAGCAGCTTAAGACTAGCACTGGATGAGCAGTTCTTC
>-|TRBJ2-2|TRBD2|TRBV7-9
CASSLKLASGTGELFF
TGTGCCAGCAGCTTAAAACTCGCTAGCGGGACCGGGGAGCTGTTTTTT
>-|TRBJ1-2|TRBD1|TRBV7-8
CASSPGQYYGYTF
TGTGCCAGCAGCCCGGGACAGTACTATGGCTACACCTTC
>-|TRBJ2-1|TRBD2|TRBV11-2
CASSPGGLANEQFF
TGTGCCAGCAGCCCGGGGGGGCTAGCCAATGAGCAGTTCTTC
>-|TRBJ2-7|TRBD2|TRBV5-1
CASSLAAGGGGEQYF
TGCGCCAGCAGCTTGGCCGCGGGAGGAGGAGGCGAGCAGTACTTC
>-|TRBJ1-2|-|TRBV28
CASSSLRRVANYGYTF
TGTGCCAGCAGTTCTCTCAGGAGGGTAGCTAACTATGGCTACACCTTC
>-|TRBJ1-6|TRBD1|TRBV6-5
CAGTGQEDSPLHF
TGTGCCGGAACGGGACAGGAGGATTCACCCCTCCACTTT
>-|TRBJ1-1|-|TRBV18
CASSPLGADTEAFF
TGTGCCAGCTCACCCCTTGGGGCGGACACTGAAGCTTTCTTT
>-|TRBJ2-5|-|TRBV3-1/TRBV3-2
CASSQALSSQETQYF
TGTGCCAGCAGCCAAGCCTTGTCCAGCCAAGAGACCCAGTACTTC
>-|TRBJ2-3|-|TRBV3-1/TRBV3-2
CASSLNMGSTDTQYF
TGTGCCAGCAGTCTTAATATGGGCTCCACAGATACGCAGTATTTT
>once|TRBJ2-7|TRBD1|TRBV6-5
CASRTGGSYEQYF
TGTGCCAGTCGGACAGGGGGCTCCTACGAGCAGTACTTC
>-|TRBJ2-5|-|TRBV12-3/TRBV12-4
CASSLTEQETQYF
TGTGCCAGCAGTTTGACAGAGCAAGAGACCCAGTACTTC
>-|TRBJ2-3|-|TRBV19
CASSIQASTDTQYF
TGTGCCAGTAGTATACAGGCTAGCACAGATACGCAGTATTTT
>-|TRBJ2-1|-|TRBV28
CASSLEPSYNEQFF
TGTGCCAGCAGCTTGGAGCCCTCCTACAATGAGCAGTTCTTC
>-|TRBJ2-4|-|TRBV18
CASSPPAGKNIQYF
TGTGCCAGCTCACCACCGGCGGGGAAAAACATTCAGTACTTC
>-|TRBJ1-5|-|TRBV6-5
CASSQQENQPQHF
TGTGCCAGCAGTCAACAGGAGAATCAGCCCCAGCATTTT
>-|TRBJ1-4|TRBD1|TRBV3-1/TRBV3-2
CASSQSGQGKFLFF
TGTGCCAGCAGCCAATCGGGACAGGGCAAATTCCTGTTTTTT
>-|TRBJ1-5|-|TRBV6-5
CASTLQGSSQPQHF
TGTGCCAGCACTCTACAGGGTTCATCGCAGCCCCAGCATTTT
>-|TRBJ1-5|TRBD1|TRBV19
CASSHRPGQAYGGNQPQHF
TGTGCCAGTAGCCACCGTCCGGGACAGGCCTACGGGGGCAATCAGCCCCAGCATTTT
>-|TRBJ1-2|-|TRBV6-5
CASSPDASYGYTF
TGTGCCAGCAGCCCCGACGCTAGCTATGGCTACACCTTC
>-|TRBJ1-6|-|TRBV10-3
CAISESPGSYNSPLHF
TGTGCCATCAGTGAGTCCCCAGGCTCCTATAATTCACCCCTCCACTTT
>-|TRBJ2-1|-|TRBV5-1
CASSVTDGSYNEQFF
TGCGCCAGCAGCGTGACTGACGGGTCCTACAATGAGCAGTTCTTC
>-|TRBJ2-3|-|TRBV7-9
CASSSSLGAYTDTQYF
TGTGCCAGCAGCTCCTCCCTGGGGGCGTACACAGATACGCAGTATTTT
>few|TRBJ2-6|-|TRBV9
CASSDWGANVLTF
TGTGCCAGCAGCGACTGGGGGGCCAACGTCCTGACTTTC
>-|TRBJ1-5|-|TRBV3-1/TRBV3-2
CASSQDSNQPQHF
TGTGCCAGCAGCCAGGACAGTAATCAGCCCCAGCATTTT
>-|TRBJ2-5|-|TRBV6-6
CASSPSETQYF
TGTGCCAGCAGTCCCTCGGAGACCCAGTACTTC
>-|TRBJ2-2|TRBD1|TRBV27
CASLERTGGGLFF
TGTGCCAGCCTTGAACGGACAGGGGGTGGGCTGTTTTTT
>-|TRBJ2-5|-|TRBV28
CASSRPGKKETQYF
TGTGCCAGCAGCCGGCCGGGAAAAAAAGAGACCCAGTACTTC
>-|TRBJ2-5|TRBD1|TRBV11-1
CASSLATGLETQYF
TGTGCCAGCAGCTTAGCGACAGGGTTGGAGACCCAGTACTTC
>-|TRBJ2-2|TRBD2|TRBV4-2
CASSQAHAGGRGTGELFF
TGTGCCAGCAGCCAAGCTCACGCGGGAGGCCGGGGGACCGGGGAGCTGTTTTTT